The clone carrying this T cell receptor (beta chain) has ten or more counts. The data belong to a study of early T cells in non-severe SARS-CoV-2 infection. At the level of the study: Chains stayed unpaired after sequencing of bulk RNA from unsorted whole blood.

Germline V CDR1 and CDR2: GTSNPN, SVGIG (reference sequence). The V and J ends lost 5 bases and 6 bases respectively, with 11 bases between them. The CDR3 contains 11 residues. The library protocol tagged individual cDNA molecules with unique molecular identifiers. In TCRdb, the 5' RACE reads were re-called with MiXCR into one record per CDR3 protein. The sample lists over 60,000 distinct CDR3 sequences, 11% occurring once. The TCR sequence derives from an adult who was a healthcare worker with PCR-confirmed SARS-CoV-2 infection or an uninfected control (not recorded which). The V and J genes are TRBV30 and TRBJ2-7; D might be TRBD1 (6 bases). The sample in question was whole blood, obtained at baseline. Here the CDR3 reads CAWERTAEQYF. The CDR3 DNA follows: TGTGCCTGGGAGAGGACAGCCGAGCAGTACTTC.